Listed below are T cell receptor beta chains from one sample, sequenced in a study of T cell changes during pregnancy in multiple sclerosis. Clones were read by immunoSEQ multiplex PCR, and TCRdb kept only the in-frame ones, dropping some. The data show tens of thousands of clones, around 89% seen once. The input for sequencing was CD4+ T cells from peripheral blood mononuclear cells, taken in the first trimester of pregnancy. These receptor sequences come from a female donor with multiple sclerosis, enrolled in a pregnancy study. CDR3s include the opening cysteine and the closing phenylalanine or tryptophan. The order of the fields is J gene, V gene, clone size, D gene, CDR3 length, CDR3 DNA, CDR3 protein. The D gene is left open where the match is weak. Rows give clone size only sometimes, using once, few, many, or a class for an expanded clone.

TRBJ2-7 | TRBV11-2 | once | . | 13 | TGTGCCAGCAGCTTCGGACAGACCTACGAGCAGTACTTC | CASSFGQTYEQYF
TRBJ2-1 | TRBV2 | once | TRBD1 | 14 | TGTGCCAGCAGAAGGACAGGGGGACCGGGGGAGCAGTTCTTC | CASRRTGGPGEQFF
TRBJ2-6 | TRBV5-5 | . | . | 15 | TGTGCCAGCAGCCCGAGGGAGTCTGGGGCCAACGTCCTGACTTTC | CASSPRESGANVLTF
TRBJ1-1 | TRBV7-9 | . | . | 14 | TGTGCCAGCAGCCCAGACGGACAATTTACTGAAGCTTTCTTT | CASSPDGQFTEAFF
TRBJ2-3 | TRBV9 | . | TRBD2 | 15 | TGTGCCAGCAGCGTAGGGGCTAGCGGGGCAGATACGCAGTATTTT | CASSVGASGADTQYF
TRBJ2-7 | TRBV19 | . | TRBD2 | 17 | TGTGCCAGTAGTATGAGACTAGCGGGAGCTATTTCGTACGAGCAGTACTTC | CASSMRLAGAISYEQYF
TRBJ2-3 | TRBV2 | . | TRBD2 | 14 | TGTGCCAGCAGTGAAGCAGCGGGGCCAGATACGCAGTATTTT | CASSEAAGPDTQYF
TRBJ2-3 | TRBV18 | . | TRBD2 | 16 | TGTGCCAGCTCACCGCCCGGACTAGCGGGCACAGATACGCAGTATTTT | CASSPPGLAGTDTQYF
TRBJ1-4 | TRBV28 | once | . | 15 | TGTGCCAGCAGTTTTACCCCAGGGGAGAGTGAAAAACTGTTTTTT | CASSFTPGESEKLFF
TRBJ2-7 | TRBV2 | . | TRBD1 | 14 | TGTGCCAGCACCCGGGACAGGACGTCCTACGAGCAGTACTTC | CASTRDRTSYEQYF
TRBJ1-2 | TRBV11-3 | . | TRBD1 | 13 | TGTGCCAGCAGCCTGGACAGGGACTATGGCTACACCTTC | CASSLDRDYGYTF
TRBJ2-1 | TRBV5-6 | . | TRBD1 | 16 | TGTGCCAGCAGCTCCGCGGGACAGGGGGCCGGGGATGAGCAGTTCTTC | CASSSAGQGAGDEQFF
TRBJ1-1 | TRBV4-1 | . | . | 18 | TGCGCCAGCAGCCAAGGACCAAAAAGTTCAAGGAGGTACACTGAAGCTTTCTTT | CASSQGPKSSRRYTEAFF
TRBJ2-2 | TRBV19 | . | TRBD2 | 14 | TGTGCCAGTAGTACTAGCGGGATACCCGGGGAGCTGTTTTTT | CASSTSGIPGELFF
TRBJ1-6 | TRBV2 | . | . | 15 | TGTGCCAGCAGTGAAGTGACAGGCGCCTTAATGCCCCTCCACTTT | CASSEVTGALMPLHF
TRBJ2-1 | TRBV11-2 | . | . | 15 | TGTGCCAGCAGCTTAAAGAGGTTCTCCTACAATGAGCAGTTCTTC | CASSLKRFSYNEQFF
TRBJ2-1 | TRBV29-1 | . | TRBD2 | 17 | TGCAGCGTTGAAGATCCTTATGCGCGGGAGGCCGACAATGAGCAGTTCTTC | CSVEDPYAREADNEQFF
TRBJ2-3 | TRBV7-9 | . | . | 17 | TGTGCCAGCAGCTCCAGCCGTGGAGGGACCTTCACAGATACGCAGTATTTT | CASSSSRGGTFTDTQYF
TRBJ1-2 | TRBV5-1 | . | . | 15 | TGCGCCAGCAGCGTGGGACGGACAATTAACTATGGCTACACCTTC | CASSVGRTINYGYTF
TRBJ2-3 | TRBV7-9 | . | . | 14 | TGTGCCAGCAGCTGGCCGGAAGGGGCAGATACGCAGTATTTT | CASSWPEGADTQYF
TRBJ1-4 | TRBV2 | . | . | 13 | TGTGCCAGCAACGACGGGTCTCATGAAAAACTGTTTTTT | CASNDGSHEKLFF
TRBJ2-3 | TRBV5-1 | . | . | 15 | TGCGCCAGCAGCGAAATACTAGACAGCACAGATACGCAGTATTTT | CASSEILDSTDTQYF
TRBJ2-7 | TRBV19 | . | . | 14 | TGTGCCAGTAGTATAGTGGGAGAAACCTACGAGCAGTACTTC | CASSIVGETYEQYF
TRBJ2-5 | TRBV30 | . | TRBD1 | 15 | TGTGCCTGGAGCGGGGGGACAGGGGCCCAAGAGACCCAGTACTTC | CAWSGGTGAQETQYF
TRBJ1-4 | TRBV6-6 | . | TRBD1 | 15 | TGTGCCAGCAGTTATCCGGGACAGGGGAATGAAAAACTGTTTTTT | CASSYPGQGNEKLFF
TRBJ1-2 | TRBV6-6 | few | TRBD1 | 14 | TGTGCCAGCAGTACCCGGGACAGCCTCCATGGCTACACCTTC | CASSTRDSLHGYTF
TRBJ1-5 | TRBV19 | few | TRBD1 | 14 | TGTGCCAGTAGTAGACAGGGAAGGAATCAGCCCCAGCATTTT | CASSRQGRNQPQHF
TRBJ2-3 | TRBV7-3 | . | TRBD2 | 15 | TGTGCCAGCAGCCCATTAGCGGGGGAGACAGATACGCAGTATTTT | CASSPLAGETDTQYF
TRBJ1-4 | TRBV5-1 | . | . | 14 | TGCGCCAGCAGCCCCGGCGGGTTTAATGAAAAACTGTTTTTT | CASSPGGFNEKLFF
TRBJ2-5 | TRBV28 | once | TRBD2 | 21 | TGTGCCAGCAGTTTCGAGTATACTGCTAGCGGGAGGCCCGAATACCAAGAGACCCAGTACTTC | CASSFEYTASGRPEYQETQYF
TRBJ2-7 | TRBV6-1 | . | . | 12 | TGTGCCAGCTCCGGGAGCTCCTACGAGCAGTACTTC | CASSGSSYEQYF
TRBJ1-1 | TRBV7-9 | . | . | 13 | TGTGCCAGCAGCGGTTCGGTCGACACTGAAGCTTTCTTT | CASSGSVDTEAFF
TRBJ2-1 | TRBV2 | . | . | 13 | TGTGCCACTGGAGGGAGTTCCTACAATGAGCAGTTCTTC | CATGGSSYNEQFF
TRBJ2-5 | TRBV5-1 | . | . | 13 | TGCGCCAGCAGCCGGGGGAAAGGGGAGACCCAGTACTTC | CASSRGKGETQYF
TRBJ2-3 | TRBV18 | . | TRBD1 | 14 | TGTGCCAGCTCGGAGACAGGGATCACAGATACGCAGTATTTT | CASSETGITDTQYF
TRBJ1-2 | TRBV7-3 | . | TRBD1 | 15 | TGTGCCAGCAGCCCGGGACAGTCTGGAAGGGAGGACTACACCTTC | CASSPGQSGREDYTF
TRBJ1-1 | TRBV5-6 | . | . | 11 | TGTGCCAGCAGCTTTACAGGTGAAGCTTTCTTT | CASSFTGEAFF
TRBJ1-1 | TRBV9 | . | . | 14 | TGTGCCAGCAGCCCCTTGGCCACAAACACTGAAGCTTTCTTT | CASSPLATNTEAFF
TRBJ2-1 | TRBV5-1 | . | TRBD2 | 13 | TGCGCCAGCAGCCCGGGGACCGCGGGAGCCGGCTTCTTC | CASSPGTAGAGFF
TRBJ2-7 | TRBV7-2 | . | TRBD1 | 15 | TGTGCCAGCAGCCAACAGGGGCCGTTCCCCTACGAGCAGTACTTC | CASSQQGPFPYEQYF
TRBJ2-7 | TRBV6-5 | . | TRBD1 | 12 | TGTGCCAGCGCAGGGGGCTCCTACGAGCAGTACTTC | CASAGGSYEQYF
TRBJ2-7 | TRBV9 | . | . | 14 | TGTGCCAGCAGCGTAGCAGGGGAGTCCTACGAGCAGTACTTC | CASSVAGESYEQYF
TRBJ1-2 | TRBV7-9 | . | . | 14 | TGTGCCAGCAGCTTAGTGGGCAACAACTATGGCTACACCTTC | CASSLVGNNYGYTF
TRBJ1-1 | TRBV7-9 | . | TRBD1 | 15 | TGTGCCAGCAGCGAATGGGGACAGATAGGCACTGAAGCTTTCTTT | CASSEWGQIGTEAFF
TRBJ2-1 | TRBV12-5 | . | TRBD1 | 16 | TGTGCTAGTGGTTTGGTACTGGGGACAGTAAACAATGAGCAGTTCTTC | CASGLVLGTVNNEQFF
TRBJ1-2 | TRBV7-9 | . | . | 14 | TGTGCCAGCAGCCCAGGGCAGGGCGGCTATGGCTACACCTTC | CASSPGQGGYGYTF
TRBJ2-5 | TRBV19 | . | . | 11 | TGTGCCAGCCAAGATGAGGAGACCCAGTACTTC | CASQDEETQYF
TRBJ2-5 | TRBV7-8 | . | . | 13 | TGTGCCAGCAGCTACGACAGCCAAGAGACCCAGTACTTC | CASSYDSQETQYF